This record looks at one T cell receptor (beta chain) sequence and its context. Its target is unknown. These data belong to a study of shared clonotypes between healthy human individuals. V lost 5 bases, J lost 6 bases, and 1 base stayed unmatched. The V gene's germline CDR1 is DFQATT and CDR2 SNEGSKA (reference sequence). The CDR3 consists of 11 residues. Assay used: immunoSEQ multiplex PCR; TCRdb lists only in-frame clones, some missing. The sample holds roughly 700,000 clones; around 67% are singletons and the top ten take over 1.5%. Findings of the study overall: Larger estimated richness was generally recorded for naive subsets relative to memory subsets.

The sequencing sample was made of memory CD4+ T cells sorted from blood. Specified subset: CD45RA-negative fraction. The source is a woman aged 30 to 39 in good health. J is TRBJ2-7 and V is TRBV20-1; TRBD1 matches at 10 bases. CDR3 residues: CSADRGREQYF. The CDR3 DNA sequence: TGCAGTGCTGACAGGGGGCGCGAGCAGTACTTC.